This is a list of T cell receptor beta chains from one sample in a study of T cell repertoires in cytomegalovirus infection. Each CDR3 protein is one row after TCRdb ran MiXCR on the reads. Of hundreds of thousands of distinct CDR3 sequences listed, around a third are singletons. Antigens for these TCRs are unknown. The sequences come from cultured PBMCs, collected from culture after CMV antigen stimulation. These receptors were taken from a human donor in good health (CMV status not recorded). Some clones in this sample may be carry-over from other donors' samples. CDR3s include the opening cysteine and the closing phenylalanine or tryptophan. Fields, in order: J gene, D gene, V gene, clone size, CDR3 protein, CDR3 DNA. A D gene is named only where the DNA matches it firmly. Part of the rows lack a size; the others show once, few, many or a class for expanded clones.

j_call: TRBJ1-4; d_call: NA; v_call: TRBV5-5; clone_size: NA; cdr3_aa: CASSLDRTIQRLFF; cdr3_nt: TGTGCCAGCAGCTTGGACAGGACAATCCAAAGACTGTTTTTT
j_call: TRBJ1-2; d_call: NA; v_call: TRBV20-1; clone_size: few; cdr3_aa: CSASLRLRGISYGYTF; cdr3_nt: TGCAGTGCTAGCCTGAGGTTGAGGGGGATCTCCTATGGCTACACCTTC
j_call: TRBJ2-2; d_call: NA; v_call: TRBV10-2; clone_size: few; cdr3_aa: CASSEAGELFF; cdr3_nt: TGCGCCAGCAGTGAGGCCGGGGAGCTGTTTTTT
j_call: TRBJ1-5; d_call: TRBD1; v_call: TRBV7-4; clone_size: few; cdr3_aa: CASSTWGQPGGQPQHF; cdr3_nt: TGTGCCAGCAGCACTTGGGGACAGCCCGGGGGGCAGCCCCAGCATTTT
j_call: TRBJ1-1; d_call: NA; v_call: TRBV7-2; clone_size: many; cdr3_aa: CASSLGIGLLNTEAFF; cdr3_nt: TGTGCCAGCAGCTTAGGGATAGGTCTCTTGAACACTGAAGCTTTCTTT
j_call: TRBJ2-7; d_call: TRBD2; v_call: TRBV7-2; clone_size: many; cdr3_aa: CASSLRGPGGPPVEQYF; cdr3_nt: TGTGCCAGCAGCTTAAGAGGTCCGGGGGGGCCCCCGGTAGAGCAGTACTTC
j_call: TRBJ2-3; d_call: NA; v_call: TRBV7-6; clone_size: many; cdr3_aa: CASSLLGVPGDTQYF; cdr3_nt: TGTGCCAGCAGCTTGCTAGGGGTCCCCGGGGATACGCAGTATTTT
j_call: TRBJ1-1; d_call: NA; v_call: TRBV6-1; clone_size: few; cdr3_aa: CASSAGGNTEAFF; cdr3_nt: TGTGCCAGCAGCGCGGGGGGGAACACTGAAGCTTTCTTT
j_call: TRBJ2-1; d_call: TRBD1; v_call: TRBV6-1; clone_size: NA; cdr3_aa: CASTSHQGQGANNEQFF; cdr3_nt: TGTGCCAGCACCTCCCACCAGGGACAGGGGGCCAACAATGAGCAGTTCTTC
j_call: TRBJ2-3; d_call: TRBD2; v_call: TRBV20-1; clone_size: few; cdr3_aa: CSASVGTSGSTDTQYF; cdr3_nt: TGCAGTGCTAGCGTAGGGACTAGCGGTAGCACAGATACGCAGTATTTT
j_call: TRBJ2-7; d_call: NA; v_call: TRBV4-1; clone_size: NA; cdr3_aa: CASSFRTGSQYEQYF; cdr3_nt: TGCGCCAGCAGCTTCCGGACTGGCAGCCAGTACGAGCAGTACTTC
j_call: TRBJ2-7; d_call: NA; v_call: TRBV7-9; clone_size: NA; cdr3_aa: CASSTRAGSSYEQYF; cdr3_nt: TGTGCCAGCAGCACGAGGGCGGGGTCGTCCTACGAGCAGTACTTC
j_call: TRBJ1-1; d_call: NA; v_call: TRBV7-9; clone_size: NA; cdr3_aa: CASSYWLVQGLTEAFF; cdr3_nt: TGTGCCAGCAGCTACTGGCTTGTCCAGGGATTGACTGAAGCTTTCTTT
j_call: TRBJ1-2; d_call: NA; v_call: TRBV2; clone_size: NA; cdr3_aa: CASSDQPASYGYTF; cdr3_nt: TGTGCCAGCAGTGATCAGCCGGCTAGCTATGGCTACACCTTC
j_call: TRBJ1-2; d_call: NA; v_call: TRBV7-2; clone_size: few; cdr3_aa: CASSPFQGGYGYTF; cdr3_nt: TGTGCCAGCAGCCCGTTCCAGGGTGGGTATGGCTACACCTTC
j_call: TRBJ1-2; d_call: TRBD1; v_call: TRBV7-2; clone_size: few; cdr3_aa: CASTAGQGFFYGYTF; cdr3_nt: TGTGCCAGCACCGCCGGACAGGGTTTTTTTTATGGCTACACCTTC
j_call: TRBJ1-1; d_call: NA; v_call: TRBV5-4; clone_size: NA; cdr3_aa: CASSLGGASLMTEAFF; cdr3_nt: TGTGCCAGCAGCCTTGGGGGCGCAAGCTTGATGACTGAAGCTTTCTTT
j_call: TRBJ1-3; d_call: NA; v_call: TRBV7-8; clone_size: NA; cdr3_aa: CASSPGRASGNTIYF; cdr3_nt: TGTGCCAGCAGCCCTGGGAGGGCTTCTGGAAACACCATATATTTT
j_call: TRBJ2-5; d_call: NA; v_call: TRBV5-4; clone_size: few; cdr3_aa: CAGRFRERGETQYF; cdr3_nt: TGTGCCGGACGATTCCGGGAACGGGGAGAGACCCAGTACTTC
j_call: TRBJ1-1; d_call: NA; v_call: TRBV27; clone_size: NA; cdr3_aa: CASSPLVRTEALF; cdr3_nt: TGTGCCAGCAGTCCGTTGGTCAGGACTGAAGCTTTATTT
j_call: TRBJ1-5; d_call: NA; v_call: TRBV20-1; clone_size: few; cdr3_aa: CSASTGNQPQHF; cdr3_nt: TGCAGTGCTAGTACAGGCAATCAGCCCCAGCATTTT
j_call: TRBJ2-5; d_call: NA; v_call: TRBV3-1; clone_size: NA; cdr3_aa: CASSRLSVRETQYF; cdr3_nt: TGTGCCAGCAGCCGATTAAGTGTACGGGAGACCCAGTACTTC
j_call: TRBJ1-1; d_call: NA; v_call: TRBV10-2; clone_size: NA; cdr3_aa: CASRASRENTEAFF; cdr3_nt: TGCGCCAGCAGGGCTTCACGGGAGAACACTGAAGCTTTCTTT
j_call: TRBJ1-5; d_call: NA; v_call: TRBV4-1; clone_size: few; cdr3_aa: CASSQSLEGQPQHF; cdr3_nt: TGCGCCAGCAGCCAAAGCCTTGAGGGTCAGCCCCAGCATTTT
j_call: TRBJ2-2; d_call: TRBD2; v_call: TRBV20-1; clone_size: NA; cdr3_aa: CSARVLAGVPGELFF; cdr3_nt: TGCAGTGCTAGAGTTCTAGCGGGAGTTCCCGGGGAGCTGTTTTTT
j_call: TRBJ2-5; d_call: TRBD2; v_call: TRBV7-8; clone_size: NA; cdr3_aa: CASSLVAGEQETQYF; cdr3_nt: TGTGCCAGCAGCTTAGTAGCGGGGGAACAAGAGACCCAGTACTTC
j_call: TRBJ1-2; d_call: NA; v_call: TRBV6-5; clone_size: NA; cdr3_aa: CASSYDANNYGYTF; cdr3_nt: TGTGCCAGCAGTTACGACGCCAATAACTATGGCTACACCTTC
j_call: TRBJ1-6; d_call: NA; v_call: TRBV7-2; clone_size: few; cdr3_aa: CASTRIRGSTGKSSYNSPLHF; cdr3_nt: TGTGCCAGCACCCGAATCCGGGGTTCTACCGGCAAAAGCTCCTATAATTCACCCCTCCACTTT
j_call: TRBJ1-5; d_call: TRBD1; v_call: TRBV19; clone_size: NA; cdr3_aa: CASSIRDRLRPQHF; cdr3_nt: TGTGCCAGTAGTATAAGGGACAGACTACGGCCCCAGCATTTT
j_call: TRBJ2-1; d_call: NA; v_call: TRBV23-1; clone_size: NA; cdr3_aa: CASSQSPSSGQFF; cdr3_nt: TGCGCCAGCAGTCAATCTCCTTCATCGGGGCAGTTCTTC
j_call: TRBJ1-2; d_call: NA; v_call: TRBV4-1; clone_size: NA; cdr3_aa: CASSQSVKVTGYGYTF; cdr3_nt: TGCGCCAGCAGCCAATCGGTAAAGGTTACAGGCTATGGCTACACCTTC
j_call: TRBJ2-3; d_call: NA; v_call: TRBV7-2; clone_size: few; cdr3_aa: CASSSSLGADTQYF; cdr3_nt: TGTGCCAGCAGTAGTTCTCTGGGGGCGGATACGCAGTATTTT
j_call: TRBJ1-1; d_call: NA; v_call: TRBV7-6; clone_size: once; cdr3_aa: CASRKDLGAFF; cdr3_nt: TGTGCCAGCAGGAAGGATTTAGGAGCTTTCTTT
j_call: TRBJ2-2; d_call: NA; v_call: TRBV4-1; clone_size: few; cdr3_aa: CASSPRGGGSKTRELFF; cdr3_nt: TGCGCCAGCAGCCCCCGGGGAGGGGGGAGTAAAACCAGGGAGCTGTTTTTT
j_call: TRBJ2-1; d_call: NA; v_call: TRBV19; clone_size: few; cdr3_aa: CASSLPDGKDNEQFF; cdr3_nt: TGTGCCAGTAGTCTCCCGGACGGGAAAGACAATGAGCAGTTCTTC
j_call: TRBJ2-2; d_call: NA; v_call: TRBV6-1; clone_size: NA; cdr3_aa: CASSEPVDGELFF; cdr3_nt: TGTGCCAGCAGTGAACCAGTGGACGGGGAGCTGTTTTTT
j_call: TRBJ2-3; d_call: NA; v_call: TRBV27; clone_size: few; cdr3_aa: CASSFGSRGTDTQYF; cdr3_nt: TGTGCCAGCAGTTTTGGTAGCAGAGGGACAGATACGCAGTATTTT
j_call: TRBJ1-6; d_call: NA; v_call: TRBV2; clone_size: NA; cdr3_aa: CATATTRSYNSPLHF; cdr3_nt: TGTGCCACTGCGACTACCCGCTCCTATAATTCACCCCTCCACTTT
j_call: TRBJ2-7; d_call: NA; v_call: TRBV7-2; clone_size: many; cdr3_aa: CASSLEGGPYEQYF; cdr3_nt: TGTGCCAGCAGCCTAGAAGGCGGACCCTACGAGCAGTACTTC
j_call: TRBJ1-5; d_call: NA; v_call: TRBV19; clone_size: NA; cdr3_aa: CASSSGDGTHNQPQHF; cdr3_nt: TGTGCCAGTAGTTCTGGGGACGGGACACACAATCAGCCCCAGCATTTT
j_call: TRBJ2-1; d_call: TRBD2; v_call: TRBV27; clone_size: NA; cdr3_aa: CASTRIAGGSYNEQFF; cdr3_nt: TGTGCCAGCACCCGTATAGCGGGAGGCTCCTACAATGAGCAGTTCTTC
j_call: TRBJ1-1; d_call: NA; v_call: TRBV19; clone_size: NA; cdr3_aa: CASIGSGKGNTEAFF; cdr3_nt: TGTGCCAGTATTGGGTCGGGGAAAGGGAACACTGAAGCTTTCTTT
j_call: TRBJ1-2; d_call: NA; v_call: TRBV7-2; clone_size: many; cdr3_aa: CASSLVGGYTF; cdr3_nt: TGTGCCAGCAGCTTAGTCGGTGGCTACACCTTC
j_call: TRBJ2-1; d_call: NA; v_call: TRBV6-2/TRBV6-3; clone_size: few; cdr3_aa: CASNRNDNEQFF; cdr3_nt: TGTGCCAGCAACCGGAATGACAATGAGCAGTTCTTC
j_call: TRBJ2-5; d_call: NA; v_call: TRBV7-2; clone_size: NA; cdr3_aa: CASSPQWAVGETQYF; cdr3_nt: TGTGCCAGCAGCCCCCAGTGGGCGGTGGGAGAGACCCAGTACTTC
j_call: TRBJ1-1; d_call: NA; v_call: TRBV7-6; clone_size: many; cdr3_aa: CASSPGAEETNTEAFF; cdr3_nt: TGTGCCAGCAGCCCCGGGGCCGAAGAAACGAACACTGAAGCTTTCTTT
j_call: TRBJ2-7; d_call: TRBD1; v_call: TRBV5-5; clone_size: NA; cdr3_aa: CASSLAGTGASYEQYF; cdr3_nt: TGTGCCAGCAGCTTAGCAGGGACAGGGGCCTCCTACGAGCAGTACTTC
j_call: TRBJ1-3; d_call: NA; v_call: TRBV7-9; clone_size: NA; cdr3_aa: CASRREGSRGRSGNTIYF; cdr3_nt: TGTGCCAGCAGGCGAGAAGGTAGTAGGGGACGCTCTGGAAACACCATATATTTT
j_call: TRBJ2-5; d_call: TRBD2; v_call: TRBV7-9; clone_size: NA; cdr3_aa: CASSLGRGVLQETQYF; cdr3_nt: TGTGCCAGCAGCTTGGGCCGGGGGGTACTCCAAGAGACCCAGTACTTC